What follows are 14 T cell receptor beta chains derived from one specimen sequenced in a study of blood T cell repertoires in COVID-19. TCRdb keeps only in-frame clones here, not all; method: immunoSEQ multiplex PCR. This sample has under 70,000 clones, with over 70% found just once. The sequencing input was peripheral blood. These receptors all stem from a woman aged 70 to 79 with acute or convalescent COVID-19.

This clone appeared a single time. This rearrangement joins TRBV12-3 or TRBV12-4 to TRBJ2-3; no clear D gene. The length of the CDR3 is 11 residues. The V end lost 6 bases, the J end lost 8 bases, and 9 bases lay between the germline ends. Here the CDR3 reads CASRALGTQYF. CDR3 nucleotide sequence: TGTGCCAGCAGAGCGTTAGGTACGCAGTATTTT.

V is TRBV6-1 and J is TRBJ2-1; 9 nucleotides match TRBD2. Germline loops: CDR1 MNHNS, CDR2 SASEGT. The CDR3 extends over 12 amino acids. The junction had 4 bases not matched to a gene; V was cut back by 3 bases and J by 13 bases. The CDR3 loop reads CASSESGTSQFF. The CDR3 coding sequence is TGTGCCAGCAGTGAGTCCGGGACTAGCCAGTTCTTC.

The chain combines TRBV7-9 with TRBJ1-1, with TRBD1 matching 8 bases. V dropped 5 bases and J dropped 1; count of bases not matched to a gene: 9. Germline CDR1 and CDR2: SEHNR and FQNEAQ (reference sequence). This CDR3 has 16 amino acids. The CDR3 reads CASSPGAGTGNTEAFF. Written as DNA, the CDR3 is TGTGCCAGCAGCCCAGGAGCCGGGACAGGGAACACTGAAGCTTTCTTT.

The chain carries TRBV7-3 and TRBJ2-3, with TRBD2 matching 11 bases. Germline assignment: CDR1 SGHTA and CDR2 FQGTGA. After removal of 5 bases from V and 4 bases from J, the junction contained 5 bases not matched to a gene. There are 15 residues in the CDR3. The CDR3 region has the DNA TGTGCCAGCAGCAGGGGTAGCGGGGGGGCAGATACGCAGTATTTT. Amino acid sequence: CASSRGSGGADTQYF.

The chain uses TRBV13 and TRBJ1-5; no clear D. CDR3 length: 13 amino acids. Trimming pared 3 bases from V and 4 bases from J, leaving 7 bases between. Germline V gene lookup returns CDR1 PRHDT and CDR2 FYEKMQ (reference sequence). The CDR3 loop is CASSFSGNQPQHF. CDR3 nucleotide sequence: TGTGCCAGCAGCTTCTCGGGAAATCAGCCCCAGCATTTT.

CDR3 region: CASSVRSSGAEAFF. In DNA, the CDR3 is TGTGCCAGCAGCGTAAGGTCCTCCGGGGCTGAAGCTTTCTTT. The chain carries TRBV13 and TRBJ1-1; D remains ambiguous. CDR3 length: 14 residues. V was shortened by 5 bases and J by 6 bases, with 16 bases between the two germline ends. CDR1 and CDR2 from the germline V gene are PRHDT and FYEKMQ (reference sequence).

V usage is TRBV6-1 and J usage is TRBJ1-1; perhaps TRBD1 as D (5 bases). This CDR3 has 14 amino acids. Trimming took off 2 bases at V and 3 bases at J, with 10 bases between the two ends. In germline, CDR1 is MNHNS, CDR2 SASEGT. The CDR3 region has the DNA TGTGCCAGCAGTGAATTTGGGGGGGACACTGAAGCTTTCTTT. It encodes CASSEFGGDTEAFF.

This chain uses TRBV4-1 with TRBJ1-2, with 11 bases fitting TRBD1. The CDR3 spans 15 residues. The junction had 2 bases not matched to a gene; V was cut back by 1 base and J by 4 bases. CDR1 is MGHRA, CDR2 YSYEKL, per germline. CDR3 residues: CASSQAGTGGYGYTF. The CDR3 coding sequence is TGCGCCAGCAGCCAAGCTGGGACAGGGGGCTATGGCTACACCTTC.

V is TRBV6-5 and J is TRBJ1-6; 7 nucleotides match TRBD1. The length of the CDR3 is 14 residues. Per the germline V gene, CDR1 is MNHEY and CDR2 is SVGAGI. Losses at the gene ends were 8 bases for V and 9 bases for J; bases not matched to a gene: 10. DNA of the CDR3: TGTGCCAGCCAGTTAGGGACAGTGGCTTCACCCCTCCACTTT. Its protein is CASQLGTVASPLHF.

The gene calls are TRBV29-1 and TRBJ2-7; D is undetermined. The V end was cut by 5 bases, the J end by 0 bases, with 11 bases between. CDR3 length: 13 residues. Germline CDR1 and CDR2: SQVTM and ANQGSEA. CDR3 protein: CSVYSSSSYEQYF. The CDR3 DNA sequence: TGCAGCGTTTACAGCTCCAGCTCCTACGAGCAGTACTTC.

The rearrangement uses TRBV3-1 (or the pseudogene TRBV3-2) and TRBJ2-5; possible D gene TRBD1, 5 bases. CDR3 length equals 14 residues. CDR1 is LGHDT, CDR2 YNNKEL, per germline (reference sequence). V dropped 1 base and J dropped 7 bases, with 13 bases sitting between them. CDR3 amino acids: CASSQGGRGGTQYF. CDR3 bases: TGTGCCAGCAGCCAAGGTGGAAGGGGTGGGACCCAGTACTTC.

This chain uses TRBV12-3 or TRBV12-4 with TRBJ1-2; D not resolved. The CDR3 is 12 residues long. Trimming removed 2 bases from V and 2 bases from J, with 3 bases in between. DNA of the CDR3: TGTGCCAGCAGTTTACAAAACTATGGCTACACCTTC. Its translation is CASSLQNYGYTF.

This clone was observed once. The chain has TRBV5-6 and TRBJ2-5, with D possibly being TRBD2 (6 bases). The CDR3 loop spans 15 amino acids. V dropped 0 bases and J dropped 5 bases, with 14 bases sitting between them. Germline lookup yields CDR1 SGHDT and CDR2 YYEEEE. CDR3: CASSLAPGLGETQYF. The CDR3 nucleotides are TGTGCCAGCAGCTTGGCACCGGGACTCGGGGAGACCCAGTACTTC.

The chain links TRBV24-1 to TRBJ1-1; D remains ambiguous. The CDR3 has 15 amino acids. V lost 2 bases to trimming and J lost 1 base, with 10 bases between them. CDR1 and CDR2 (germline): KGHDR, SFDVKD. The DNA of the CDR3 is TGTGCCACCAGTGATTCTGGCAGGCCGAACACTGAAGCTTTCTTT. This codes for CATSDSGRPNTEAFF.